This section outlines one T cell receptor beta chain sequence together with its context. Its antigen specificity is not known. It has no much larger one-base neighbor in the sample; base qualities were not kept. These data are taken from a study of shared clonotypes between healthy human individuals (dated by TCRdb to between 2020 and 2021). As for the study more broadly: Three men and two women, aged 18 to 49 years, made up the cohort. To estimate repertoire size and how much clonotypes are shared between individuals, the study performed deep sequencing of blood TCR repertoires from roughly five healthy adults. Per donor, three plates each were used for CD4 naive and CD4 memory, two for CD8 naive, and one for CD8 memory. To increase sequencing depth and limit assay-specific biases, TCR repertoire library preparation and sequencing were carried out by different laboratories using diverse techniques. Per donor, leukapheresis produced somewhere between about 0.85 and 10 billion PBMCs.

What the research found in general, with its limitations: Sampling was limited to blood, and TCR repertoires in tissue likely differ from TCR repertoires in blood. Pairwise subsampling indicated that sequencing depth was expected to affect the degree of clonotype sharing among donors. The small number of donors limited the genetic and exposure-history diversity represented. Across a handful of donors, approximately 4.6% of naive CD4, approximately 3.6% of naive CD8, 2% to 2.5% of memory CD4, and about 0.4% of memory CD8 clonotypes were shared. Incomplete sequencing was indicated by rarefaction of sorted-subset datasets, despite the large sequencing depth. Larger estimated clonotype richness was generally found for naive subsets than for memory subsets. Higher generation probabilities were observed for clonotypes shared by all four sorted-subset donors than for non-shared clonotypes.

For the CD8 naive samples, CD45RO-negative cells were positively selected for CCR7, yielding a CD45RA+CCR7+ population from which TemRA cells were excluded. The donors were healthy, HIV-negative adults with no recently reported acute infections or vaccinations. Every donor was a Caucasian adult residing in Nashville, Tennessee, USA. Blood was collected by leukapheresis, and PBMCs were isolated by Ficoll-Histopaque density gradient centrifugation and then cryopreserved in liquid nitrogen vapor phase. Analytical flow cytometry was used to check the purity and quantity of every magnetically sorted T cell population. Genomic DNA was isolated from each sorted fraction and quantified by UV absorbance on a Nanodrop 2000c. The germline V gene (reference sequence) sets CDR1 to SGHNT and CDR2 to YYREEE. Its CDR3 holds 16 amino acids, cysteine through phenylalanine. Just CDR3 DNA is preserved here, 48 bases in frame from base 1. V and J are truncated by 3 bases and 4 bases respectively, leaving an intervening sequence of 17 bases.

Using the deep immunoSEQ assay, multiplex PCR amplified TCR CDR3 regions from genomic DNA. Extracted genomic DNA from each cell subset was distributed evenly across all wells of several immunoSEQ 96-well plates, and each plate was treated as a replicate. For sorted subsets, each replicate PCR was loaded with around 220 ng genomic DNA, equivalent to 25,000 to 35,000 T cell genomes. The purified libraries were quantified using a Qubit 3.0 fluorometer, sized with a Bioanalyzer 2100, and then quantified again using the KAPA Library Quantification kit. Every immunoSEQ 96-well plate was sequenced on a dedicated single-read 150-cycle Illumina NextSeq 550 flow cell. Processing in the source paper ran as follows. Because the immunoSEQ output included only junctional sequences and no quality scores, the filtering could not be the same as the filtering used for full-length reads. To assign V/J genes and CDR3, sequences were annotated using PyIR, a Python wrapper for IgBLAST v1.9, with IMGT germline references. Reads were filtered out if the reads had weak V/J assignments (E-value above 1e-6), no CDR3, stop codons, out-of-frame junctions, or ambiguous translated residues. V3J clonotypes were defined as sequences sharing an identical inferred V gene, J gene, and CDR3 amino acid sequence. Percentage overlap between repertoires was computed as shared unique clonotypes divided by the size of the smaller repertoire. Repertoire richness was assessed with RTK rarefaction, the Chao1 estimator, and Recon v2.1 estimates of unobserved clonotypes. Generation probabilities were computed with OLGA for all TCRbeta clonotypes obtained by the gDNA method from several donors. This immuneACCESS table, as held by TCRdb, lists in-frame sequences with V and J called but not all clones. Of the missing ones, under half trace to an unresolved V gene in checked studies; the others have no known cause. V and J calls and clone size are copied from that table; D and trimming were computed from the DNA. The sample data list just over 2,000,000 clones, and about 95% of these were observed just once. In total, the top ten clones hold roughly 1% of the sample.

This sequence originates from a man aged 18 to 30 in good health. The chain couples TRBV5-4 to TRBJ2-1; the D segment could be TRBD1, given 8 matching bases. Material for sequencing was naive CD8+ T cells sorted from blood. The cell subset or site label corresponds to: CD45RA+CCR7+. The nucleotide sequence reads TGTGCCAGCAGCTGGTGGACAGGGAGGGTTTACAATGAGCAGTTCTTC. Protein translation: CASSWWTGRVYNEQFF.